This T cell receptor beta chain was recovered during a study of shared clonotypes between healthy human individuals. Clones were sequenced by immunoSEQ multiplex PCR, and TCRdb holds only the in-frame ones, with some missing. The table lists about 2.4 million clones, 90% to 95% of them singletons. The CDR3 extends over 14 amino acids. V was trimmed by 3 bases and J by 7 bases, leaving 15 bases between them. Germline V gene data show CDR1 as LNHDA and CDR2 as SQIVND (reference sequence). Sequenced: naive CD4+ T cells sorted from blood. The subset denotes: CD45RA+ positively selected. The V gene is TRBV19, the J gene TRBJ1-2, with D unresolved. This TCR was recovered from a man between 18 and 35 years old in good health. CDR3 region: CASSINPAAGGYTF. The CDR3 DNA sequence: TGTGCCAGTAGTATTAACCCAGCGGCCGGTGGCTACACCTTC.